This TCR beta chain is from a study of naive and memory T cell subsets. The CDR3 spans 13 residues. Germline assignment: CDR1 DFQATT and CDR2 SNEGSKA (reference sequence). The V and J ends lost 5 bases and 14 bases, in that order; junction bases with no gene match: 12. By sample share, this clonotype is medium-sized. Two oligonucleotides, mixed equimolar, formed the beta constant-region primer covering TRBC1 and TRBC2. TCRdb re-called the UMI-ligation and nested PCR reads with MiXCR, one entry per CDR3 protein. The repertoire has about 21,000 distinct CDR3 sequences, 8% to 13% of them found once; the top ten carry less than 20%. After the first PCR, alpha and beta chain libraries were processed separately. Overnight CMV lysate stimulation of fresh PBMCs defined donor CMV status by CD4+ IFNgamma.

The genes are TRBV20-1 and TRBJ1-6, with 7 bases fitting TRBD1. The sample taken for sequencing was central memory CD8+ T cells from blood. The clonotype was recovered from a human donor in good health. CDR3: CSAYRDSKFTLHF. The CDR3 DNA sequence: TGCAGTGCTTACCGGGACAGCAAATTCACCCTCCACTTT.